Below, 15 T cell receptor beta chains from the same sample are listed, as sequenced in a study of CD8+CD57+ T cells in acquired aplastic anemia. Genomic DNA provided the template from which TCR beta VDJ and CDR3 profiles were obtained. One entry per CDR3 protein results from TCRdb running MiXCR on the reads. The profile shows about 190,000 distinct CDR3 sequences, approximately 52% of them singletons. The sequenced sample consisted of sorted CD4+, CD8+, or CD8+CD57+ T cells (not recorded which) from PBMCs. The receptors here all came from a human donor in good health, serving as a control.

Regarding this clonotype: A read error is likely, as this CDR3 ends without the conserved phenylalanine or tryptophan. The CDR3, as DNA: TGTGCCATCAGTGAGTCCGGGACAGGGATGACCGGGGAGCTGTTTCTT. Protein product: CAISESGTGMTGELFL. J is TRBJ2-2 and V is TRBV10-3; 9 bases are shared with TRBD1. Germline V gives CDR1 ENHRY, CDR2 SYGVKD. This CDR3 comprises 16 residues. V trimming: 0 bases; J trimming: 5 bases; junction bases outside the gene matches: 4.

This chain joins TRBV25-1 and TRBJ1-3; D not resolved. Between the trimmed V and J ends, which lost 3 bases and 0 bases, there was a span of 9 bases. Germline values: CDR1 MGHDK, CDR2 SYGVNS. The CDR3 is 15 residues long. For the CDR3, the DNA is TGTGCCAGCAGTGATGGCGGGAACTCTGGAAACACCATATATTTT. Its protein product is CASSDGGNSGNTIYF.

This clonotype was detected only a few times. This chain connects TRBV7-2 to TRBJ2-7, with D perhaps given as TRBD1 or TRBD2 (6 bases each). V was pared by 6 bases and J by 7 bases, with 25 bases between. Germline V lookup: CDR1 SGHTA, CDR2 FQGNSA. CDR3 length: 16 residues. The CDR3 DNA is TGTGCCAGCAGTATTAGCGGTGTCGGGGGCGGGGAAGAGCAGTACTTC. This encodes CASSISGVGGGEEQYF.

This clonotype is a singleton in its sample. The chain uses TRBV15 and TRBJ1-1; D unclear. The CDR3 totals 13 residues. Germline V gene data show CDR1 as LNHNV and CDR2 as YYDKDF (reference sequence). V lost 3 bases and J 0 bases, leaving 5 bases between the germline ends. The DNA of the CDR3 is TGTGCCACCAGCAGCAACGTGAACACTGAAGCTTTCTTT. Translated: CATSSNVNTEAFF.

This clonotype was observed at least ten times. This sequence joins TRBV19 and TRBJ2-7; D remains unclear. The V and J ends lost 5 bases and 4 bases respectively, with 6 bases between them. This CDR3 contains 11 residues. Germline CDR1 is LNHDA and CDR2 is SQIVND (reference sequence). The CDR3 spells CASSSEYEQYF. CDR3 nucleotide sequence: TGTGCCAGTAGTTCAGAATACGAGCAGTACTTC.

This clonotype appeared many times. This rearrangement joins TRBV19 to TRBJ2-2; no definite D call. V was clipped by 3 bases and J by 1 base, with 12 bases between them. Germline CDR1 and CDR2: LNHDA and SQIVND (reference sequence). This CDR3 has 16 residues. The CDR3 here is CASSILESGNTGELFF. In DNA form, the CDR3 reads TGTGCCAGTAGTATTCTGGAGTCTGGGAACACCGGGGAGCTGTTTTTT.

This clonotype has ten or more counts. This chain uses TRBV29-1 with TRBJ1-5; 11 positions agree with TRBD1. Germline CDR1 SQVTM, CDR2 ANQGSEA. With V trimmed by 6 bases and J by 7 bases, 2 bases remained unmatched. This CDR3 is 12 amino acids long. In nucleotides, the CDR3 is TGCAGCGTCGGACAGGGGGCGCAGCCCCAGCATTTT. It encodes CSVGQGAQPQHF.

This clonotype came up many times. As DNA, the CDR3 is TGCGCCAGCAGCCGGCAGATACCGGGACAGGGGCCCTACGAGCAGTACTTC. Translated: CASSRQIPGQGPYEQYF. This chain links TRBV4-1 with TRBJ2-7; 10 bases are a match to TRBD1. Germline V gene lookup returns CDR1 MGHRA and CDR2 YSYEKL. The trim removed 4 bases at V and 2 bases at J, leaving 11 bases unmatched. The CDR3 totals 17 residues.

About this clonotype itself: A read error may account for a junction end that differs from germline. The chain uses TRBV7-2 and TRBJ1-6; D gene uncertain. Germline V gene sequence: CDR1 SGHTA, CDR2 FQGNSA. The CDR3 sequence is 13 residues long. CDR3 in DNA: TGTGCCGGCAGCCTGTTGACCGATTCACCCCTCCACTTT. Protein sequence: CAGSLLTDSPLHF.

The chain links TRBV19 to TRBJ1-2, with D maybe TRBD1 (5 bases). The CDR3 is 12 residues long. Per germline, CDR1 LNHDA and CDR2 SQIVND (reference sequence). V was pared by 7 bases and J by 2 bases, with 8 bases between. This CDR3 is CASMAGNYGYTF. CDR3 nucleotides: TGTGCCAGTATGGCAGGGAACTATGGCTACACCTTC.

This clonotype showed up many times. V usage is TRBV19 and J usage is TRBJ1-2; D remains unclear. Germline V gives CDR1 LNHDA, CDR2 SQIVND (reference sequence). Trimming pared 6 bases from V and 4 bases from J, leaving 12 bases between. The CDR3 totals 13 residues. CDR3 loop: CASRPSQLYGYTF. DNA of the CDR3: TGTGCCAGTAGGCCCTCGCAGCTCTATGGCTACACCTTC.

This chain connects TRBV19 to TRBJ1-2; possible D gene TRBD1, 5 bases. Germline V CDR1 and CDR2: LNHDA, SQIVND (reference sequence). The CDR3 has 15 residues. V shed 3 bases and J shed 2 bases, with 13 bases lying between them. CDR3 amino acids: CASSILQVPNYGYTF. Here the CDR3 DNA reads TGTGCCAGTAGTATCTTACAGGTGCCCAACTATGGCTACACCTTC.

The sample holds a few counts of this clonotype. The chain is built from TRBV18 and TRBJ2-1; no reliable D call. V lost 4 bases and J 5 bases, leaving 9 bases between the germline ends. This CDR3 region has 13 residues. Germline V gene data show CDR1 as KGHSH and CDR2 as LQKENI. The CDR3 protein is CASSLIRDNEQFF. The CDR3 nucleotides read TGTGCCAGCTCACTTATAAGGGACAATGAGCAGTTCTTC.

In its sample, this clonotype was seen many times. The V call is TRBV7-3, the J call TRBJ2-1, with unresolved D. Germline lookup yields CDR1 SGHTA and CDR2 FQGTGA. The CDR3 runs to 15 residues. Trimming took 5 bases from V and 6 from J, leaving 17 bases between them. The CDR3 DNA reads TGTGCCAGCAGCCCCCGCTTTTTGCCTAGCAATGAGCAGTTCTTC. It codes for CASSPRFLPSNEQFF.

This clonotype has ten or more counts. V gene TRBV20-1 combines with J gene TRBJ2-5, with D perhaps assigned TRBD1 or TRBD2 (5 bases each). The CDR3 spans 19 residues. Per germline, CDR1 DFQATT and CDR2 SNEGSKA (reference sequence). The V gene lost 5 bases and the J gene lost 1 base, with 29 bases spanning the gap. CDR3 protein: CSAPTKESGTELFQETQYF. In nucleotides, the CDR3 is TGCAGTGCTCCCACAAAAGAGTCCGGGACGGAACTTTTCCAAGAGACCCAGTACTTC.